Below, 26 T cell receptor beta chains from the same sample are listed, as sequenced in a study of blood T cell repertoires in COVID-19 (dated by TCRdb to 2019 to 2021). Library prep was done by the immunoSEQ multiplex PCR assay. TCRdb limited this immuneACCESS table to in-frame rearrangements with V and J called. A share of clones is missing; checked studies link under half to unresolved V genes, and the rest is unexplained. For this sample there are roughly 670,000 clones; about 90% appear just once. Approximately 0.3% of the sample belongs to the ten largest clones. Specimen: peripheral blood. The receptors here all came from a woman aged 18-30 years with acute or convalescent COVID-19.

The chain joins TRBV4-1 to TRBJ2-7; D is perhaps TRBD2 (5 bases). V lost 0 bases to trimming and J lost 2 bases, with 8 bases between them. This CDR3 spans 14 amino acids. CDR1 is MGHRA and CDR2 is YSYEKL in the germline V gene. CDR3: CASSQDQLAYEQYF. CDR3 DNA sequence: TGCGCCAGCAGCCAAGATCAACTAGCCTACGAGCAGTACTTC.

The J gene is TRBJ1-4, the V gene TRBV7-2, with D unresolved. Germline CDR1 SGHTA, CDR2 FQGNSA. V gave up 5 bases and J gave up 5 bases, with 12 bases separating them. The CDR3 extends over 14 amino acids. The CDR3 region is CASSIPGRNEKLFF. CDR3 in DNA: TGTGCCAGCAGCATCCCCGGGAGGAATGAAAAACTGTTTTTT.

V usage is TRBV9 and J usage is TRBJ2-2, with 7 bases that match TRBD1. Germline CDR1 reads SGDLS; CDR2 reads YYNGEE. The CDR3 is 15 residues long. The V gene end was trimmed by 4 bases and the J gene end by 5 bases; junction bases not matched to a gene: 8. CDR3 sequence (DNA): TGTGCCAGCAGCCCCACGGGACAGCAAACCGGGGAGCTGTTTTTT. This encodes CASSPTGQQTGELFF.

This chain connects TRBV29-1 to TRBJ2-7, with D perhaps TRBD2 (5 bases). V lost 1 base, J lost 6 bases, and 7 bases lay in between. Germline V gene lookup returns CDR1 SQVTM and CDR2 ANQGSEA. This CDR3 contains 11 residues. CDR3 bases: TGCAGCGTTGAAGTGGGGAGCGAGCAGTACTTC. Its protein product is CSVEVGSEQYF.

The chain carries TRBV7-9 and TRBJ2-7; 12 bases map to TRBD2. Germline V lookup: CDR1 SEHNR, CDR2 FQNEAQ (reference sequence). The length of the CDR3 is 16 residues. J gave up 3 bases and V 3 bases, and 6 bases lay outside the gene matches. In nucleotides, the CDR3 is TGTGCCAGCAGCTTGCTAGCGGGGGGGCCGGACTACGAGCAGTACTTC. It translates to CASSLLAGGPDYEQYF.

This clone was recorded only once. The CDR3 spells CASSQVTGSQPQHF. DNA for the CDR3: TGCGCCAGCAGTCAAGTCACAGGGAGCCAGCCCCAGCATTTT. The genes are TRBV23-1 and TRBJ1-5, with TRBD1 as a possible D gene (6 bases). TRBV23-1 is classed as an ORF, of uncertain function. The ends were cut back, 2 bases at V and 7 bases at J, with 12 bases in the middle. The CDR3 spans 14 residues.

This clone was picked up one time. The CDR3 reads CASSLRLNSPLHF. DNA for the CDR3: TGTGCCAGCAGCCTTCGACTGAATTCACCCCTCCACTTT. This rearrangement joins TRBV7-9 to TRBJ1-6, with no clear D. The CDR3 extends over 13 amino acids. CDR1 and CDR2 (germline): SEHNR, FQNEAQ (reference sequence). V shed 5 bases and J shed 7 bases, with 9 bases lying between them.

CDR3 in DNA: TGTGCCAGCAGTTACTCCCTAGCGGGGGGGAATGAGCAGTTCTTC. It specifies CASSYSLAGGNEQFF. V is TRBV6-6 and J is TRBJ2-1; 12 bases are shared with TRBD2. Unmatched junction bases numbered 1, after V lost 0 bases and J lost 7 bases. The CDR3 length is 15 residues. Germline-derived CDR1 and CDR2 are MNHNY and SVGAGI (reference sequence).

This chain connects TRBV6-5 to TRBJ1-4, with a tentative D call TRBD1 (5 bases). The CDR3 extends over 15 amino acids. Germline loops: CDR1 MNHEY, CDR2 SVGAGI. Trimming left V 6 bases short and J 7 bases short, with 18 bases between. The CDR3 spells CASSQRTTIGEKLFF. The CDR3, as DNA: TGTGCCAGCAGCCAACGGACAACTATTGGTGAAAAACTGTTTTTT.

V and J are TRBV5-1 and TRBJ2-3, with 7 nucleotides matching TRBD1. The CDR3 is 13 residues long. CDR1 is SGHRS and CDR2 is YFSETQ in the germline V gene. With V trimmed by 2 bases and J by 4 bases, 1 base remained unmatched. CDR3 bases: TGCGCCAGCAGCTTCCAGGGGGCAGATACGCAGTATTTT. Translating it yields CASSFQGADTQYF.

Note on this clone: This sample also contains other DNA sequences that code for the same CDR3. The V gene is TRBV19, the J gene TRBJ2-7, with 11 bases matching TRBD1. Germline V CDR1 and CDR2: LNHDA, SQIVND (reference sequence). This CDR3 spans 15 amino acids. Losses at the gene ends were 6 bases for V and 4 bases for J; bases not matched to a gene: 8. The DNA for the CDR3 is TGTGCCAGTAGCCTGAGGGGGACAGGGGGGTACGAGCAGTACTTC. It translates to CASSLRGTGGYEQYF.

The CDR3 sequence: CASSLVSNEQYF. The CDR3 DNA follows: TGTGCCAGCAGCTTAGTGAGCAACGAGCAGTACTTC. The chain combines TRBV7-2 with TRBJ2-7, with D unclear. Germline V gives CDR1 SGHTA, CDR2 FQGNSA. V dropped 1 base and J dropped 5 bases, with 6 bases sitting between them. The CDR3 extends over 12 amino acids. Full variable domain (rest looked up from reference TRBV7-2 and TRBJ2-7): GAGVSQSPSNKVTEKGKDVELRCDPISGHTALYWYRQSLGQGLEFLIYFQGNSAPDKSGLPSDRFSAERTGGSVSTLTIQRTQQEDSAVYLCASSLVSNEQYFGPGTRLTVT.

The rearrangement joins TRBV19 to TRBJ2-1; D may be TRBD2 (5 bases). The germline gives CDR1 LNHDA, CDR2 SQIVND (reference sequence). The CDR3 has 13 residues. Trimming took off 4 bases at V and 6 bases at J, with 10 bases between the two ends. CDR3 sequence (DNA): TGTGCCAGTAGTAGTACGGGATCCAATGAGCAGTTCTTC. Protein product: CASSSTGSNEQFF.

This chain uses TRBV19 with TRBJ2-2; D gene ambiguous. This CDR3 is 14 amino acids long. V gave up 7 bases and J gave up 6 bases, with 15 bases separating them. Germline V gives CDR1 LNHDA, CDR2 SQIVND (reference sequence). The CDR3 here is CASTIGLAAGELFF. The DNA of the CDR3 is TGTGCCAGTACCATTGGATTGGCGGCCGGGGAGCTGTTTTTT.

This chain connects TRBV19 to TRBJ1-1; 12 bases are shared with TRBD1. This CDR3 spans 16 amino acids. CDR1 is LNHDA and CDR2 is SQIVND in the germline V gene (reference sequence). The V gene end was trimmed by 3 bases and the J gene end by 5 bases; junction bases not matched to a gene: 7. CDR3 nucleotide sequence: TGTGCCAGTAGTATTGGGACAGGGGGCGCTTGGACTGAAGCTTTCTTT. Protein: CASSIGTGGAWTEAFF.

The chain uses TRBV5-4 and TRBJ2-1, with D unresolved. The V end was cut by 2 bases, the J end by 2 bases, with 5 bases between. The CDR3 spans 13 residues. Germline CDR1 reads SGHNT; CDR2 reads YYREEE (reference sequence). This CDR3 is CASSFTTYNEQFF. CDR3 coding DNA: TGTGCCAGCAGCTTTACTACCTACAATGAGCAGTTCTTC.

The chain has TRBV7-2 and TRBJ2-3; 7 bases are shared with TRBD2. The CDR3 totals 13 residues. Losses at the gene ends were 5 bases for V and 4 bases for J; bases not matched to a gene: 3. Per the germline V gene, CDR1 is SGHTA and CDR2 is FQGNSA. This chain's CDR3 is CASSRTRADTQYF. Here the CDR3 DNA reads TGTGCCAGCAGCCGGACTAGGGCAGATACGCAGTATTTT.

This chain links TRBV2 with TRBJ2-5; D possibly corresponds to TRBD2 (6 bases). The germline V gene encodes CDR1 SNHLY and CDR2 FYNNEI. Trimming cost V 6 bases and J 2 bases, with 10 bases left between them. The CDR3 loop spans 13 amino acids. The CDR3 loop is CASSPSAQETQYF. The CDR3 coding sequence is TGTGCCAGCAGCCCTAGCGCACAAGAGACCCAGTACTTC. The full variable domain, with the rest looked up from reference TRBV2 and TRBJ2-5, is EPEVTQTPSHQVTQMGQEVILRCVPISNHLYFYWYRQILGQKVEFLVSFYNNEISEKSEIFDDQFSVERPDGSNFTLKIRSTKLEDSAMYFCASSPSAQETQYFGPGTRLLVL.

With regard to this clone: At one end the junction does not follow the germline gene, possibly because of a read error. V and J are TRBV29-1 and TRBJ1-1, with 9 bases that match TRBD1. This CDR3 is built from 14 residues. Germline V gene lookup returns CDR1 SQVTM and CDR2 ANQGSEA. The CDR3 loop reads CSAENGQGYTEAFF. The CDR3 bases are TGCAGCGCTGAAAACGGACAGGGGTATACTGAAGCTTTCTTT.

This clone was found once. This chain uses TRBV25-1 with TRBJ1-6; no clear D gene. The CDR3 loop spans 15 amino acids. V was pared by 7 bases and J by 0 bases, with 10 bases between. Germline loops: CDR1 MGHDK, CDR2 SYGVNS. The CDR3 sequence is CASTDWSSYNSPLHF. As DNA, the CDR3 is TGTGCCAGCACTGACTGGAGCTCCTATAATTCACCCCTCCACTTT.

The gene calls are TRBV9 and TRBJ1-6; D is ambiguous. The CDR3 has 17 residues. V was clipped by 0 bases and J by 8 bases, with 18 bases between them. Germline CDR1 reads SGDLS; CDR2 reads YYNGEE. The CDR3 loop is CASSVEGAHMGYSPLHF. The CDR3 DNA follows: TGTGCCAGCAGCGTAGAGGGAGCCCACATGGGGTATTCACCCCTCCACTTT.

The table lists this clone with a count of one. The V and J genes are TRBV5-1 and TRBJ2-5; perhaps TRBD2 as D (5 bases). Germline V gene sequence: CDR1 SGHRS, CDR2 YFSETQ. Deletions cut 0 bases from V and 1 base from J, with 7 bases between. CDR3 length: 14 residues. CDR3 DNA: TGCGCCAGCAGCTTGGGTAGCGTCCAAGAGACCCAGTACTTC. Protein: CASSLGSVQETQYF.

The V and J genes are TRBV4-1 and TRBJ1-1, with D perhaps TRBD1 (6 bases). Germline V gene data show CDR1 as MGHRA and CDR2 as YSYEKL. The CDR3 has 14 residues. V was clipped by 0 bases and J by 7 bases, with 12 bases between them. The CDR3 nucleotides read TGCGCCAGCAGCCAAGACTGGGGAGGGGGTGAAGCTTTCTTT. Protein sequence: CASSQDWGGGEAFF.

This chain connects TRBV7-6 to TRBJ1-6, with 8 bases lining up with TRBD1. The V segment lost 4 bases and the J segment 9 bases; nucleotides outside the gene matches: 14. The CDR3 covers 17 residues. Per the germline V gene, CDR1 is SGHVS and CDR2 is FNYEAQ. The CDR3 spells CASSSRGGQGRGSPLHF. As DNA, the CDR3 is TGTGCCAGCAGCTCCCGGGGCGGACAGGGACGGGGTTCACCCCTCCACTTT.

The rearrangement joins TRBV19 to TRBJ2-3; possible D gene TRBD2, 5 bases. In germline, CDR1 is LNHDA, CDR2 SQIVND (reference sequence). The CDR3 length is 12 residues. The V and J ends lost 6 bases and 7 bases respectively, with 11 bases between them. In DNA form, the CDR3 reads TGTGCCAGTAGAGGACTTAGGTATACGCAGTATTTT. Translated: CASRGLRYTQYF.

The chain recombines TRBV12-3 or TRBV12-4 with TRBJ2-1; unclear D gene. The ends were cut back, 2 bases at V and 5 bases at J, with 4 bases in the middle. The CDR3 runs to 12 residues. The CDR3 region is CASSLSHNEQFF. CDR3 DNA sequence: TGTGCCAGCAGTTTATCTCACAATGAGCAGTTCTTC.